This is a list of T cell receptor beta chains from one sample in a study of tumor-infiltrating lymphocytes in primary liver carcinoma. Each CDR3 protein is one row after TCRdb ran MiXCR on the multiplex PCR reads. This sample has 300,000 to 400,000 distinct CDR3 sequences, with 65% found just once. Sequencing was done on a sample of peripheral blood. These receptors all stem from a man aged 35-49 years with primary liver carcinoma and hepatitis B virus infection. Each CDR3 is given with its conserved first and last residue. Each record gives: D gene, clone size, J gene, V gene, CDR3 protein. A D gene is named only where the DNA matches it firmly. Size values are once, few and many counts, or a class for expanded clones, and some rows have none.

-,-,TRBJ1-5,TRBV12-3/TRBV12-4,CASTRGTTINQPQHF
TRBD2,-,TRBJ2-3,TRBV7-8,CASSPRSGMTDTRYF
-,many,TRBJ1-1,TRBV12-3/TRBV12-4,CASSLKTNTEAFF
-,-,TRBJ2-7,TRBV11-2,CASSLKAGHYEQYF
-,many,TRBJ1-2,TRBV29-1,CSVEGPPNDYTF
TRBD2,-,TRBJ2-1,TRBV6-5,CASEGGSHGDEQFF
TRBD1,-,TRBJ1-6,TRBV4-3,CASRQDRPTGTNSPLHF
-,-,TRBJ2-1,TRBV12-3/TRBV12-4,CASSPRGVSYTYNEQFF
TRBD1,many,TRBJ1-5,TRBV12-3/TRBV12-4,CASSLEGASQPQHF
-,-,TRBJ2-3,TRBV4-2,CASSRTPLGSGGTDTQYF
-,-,TRBJ2-6,TRBV7-8,CASSDRFRGTNVLTF
-,-,TRBJ2-3,TRBV11-2,CVISLDSTDTQYF
-,many,TRBJ2-1,TRBV11-2,CASSLQGYNEQFF
TRBD2,-,TRBJ2-3,TRBV7-9,CASNSVLAETDTQYF
-,-,TRBJ1-5,TRBV7-8,CASSLALDSNQPQHF
TRBD1,-,TRBJ1-2,TRBV5-1,CASSLGQGEGYTF
-,-,TRBJ1-1,TRBV6-5,CASSGTHIEALF
-,-,TRBJ2-1,TRBV11-1,CASSSSSVLSYDEQFF
-,few,TRBJ2-3,TRBV30,CAWSRAASSTDTQYF
-,-,TRBJ2-3,TRBV29-1,CSVARSGTCTDTQYF
-,-,TRBJ2-1,TRBV20-1,CSARPTYNEQFF
TRBD1,once,TRBJ2-3,TRBV7-8,CASTLKGAQNTDTQYF
-,-,TRBJ2-1,TRBV5-1,CASSQGRNYNEQFF
TRBD2,few,TRBJ2-3,TRBV5-1,CASSLAPAAGAPTDTQYF
TRBD2,once,TRBJ2-7,TRBV6-2/TRBV6-3,CVSSSLAGENEQYF
TRBD1,many,TRBJ2-3,TRBV5-6,CASSRQGWTTDTQYF
-,-,TRBJ1-1,TRBV6-5,CASSYSERGSEAFF
-,-,TRBJ1-2,TRBV30,CAWRGYYGYTF
TRBD1,once,TRBJ2-7,TRBV11-1,CASSQDRVYEQYF
-,many,TRBJ1-6,TRBV4-2,CASSPETGSTYNSPLHF
-,many,TRBJ1-1,TRBV5-1,CASSLVMNTEAFF
-,many,TRBJ2-2,TRBV29-1,CSVRSGSGELFF
TRBD1,-,TRBJ1-5,TRBV10-2,CASSPQGVVDHPQHF
TRBD1,-,TRBJ2-7,TRBV18,CASSRTGTVIEQYF
TRBD1,many,TRBJ2-3,TRBV6-5,CASSYRDRWDTQYF
-,-,TRBJ1-1,TRBV6-2/TRBV6-3,CASKDLTSYGDTEAFF
TRBD1,few,TRBJ2-5,TRBV24-1,CATSDPTGGGETQYF
-,many,TRBJ1-6,TRBV11-2,CASSPNVNSPLHF
-,-,TRBJ2-2,TRBV13,CASTIHGSGELFF
TRBD2,-,TRBJ2-3,TRBV11-2,CACSLDQVSGRTDTRYF
-,-,TRBJ2-1,TRBV19,CASSADLGLGLEQFF
TRBD2,many,TRBJ2-1,TRBV10-3,CAISPRQGRLAGVGEQFF